The entry that follows covers one T cell receptor beta chain sequence. This entry is derived from a study of identical twins. Each CDR3 protein is one row after TCRdb ran MiXCR on the 5' RACE reads. The repertoire includes 1.5 million or so distinct CDR3 sequences, about 30% of them detected once, and more than 0.25% sits in the top ten. CDR3 length: 14 amino acids. Looked up from germline, CDR1 is DFQATT and CDR2 is SNEGSKA (reference sequence). V was pared by 3 bases and J by 6 bases, with 9 bases of the junction left unmatched. The sequenced sample was cord blood. The chain uses TRBV20-1 and TRBJ2-7; 9 bases match TRBD1. This clonotype was sampled from a newborn girl in good health. The CDR3 is CSASLYPTGGEQYF. The CDR3 nucleotides read TGCAGTGCTAGTCTATATCCGACAGGGGGCGAGCAGTACTTC.